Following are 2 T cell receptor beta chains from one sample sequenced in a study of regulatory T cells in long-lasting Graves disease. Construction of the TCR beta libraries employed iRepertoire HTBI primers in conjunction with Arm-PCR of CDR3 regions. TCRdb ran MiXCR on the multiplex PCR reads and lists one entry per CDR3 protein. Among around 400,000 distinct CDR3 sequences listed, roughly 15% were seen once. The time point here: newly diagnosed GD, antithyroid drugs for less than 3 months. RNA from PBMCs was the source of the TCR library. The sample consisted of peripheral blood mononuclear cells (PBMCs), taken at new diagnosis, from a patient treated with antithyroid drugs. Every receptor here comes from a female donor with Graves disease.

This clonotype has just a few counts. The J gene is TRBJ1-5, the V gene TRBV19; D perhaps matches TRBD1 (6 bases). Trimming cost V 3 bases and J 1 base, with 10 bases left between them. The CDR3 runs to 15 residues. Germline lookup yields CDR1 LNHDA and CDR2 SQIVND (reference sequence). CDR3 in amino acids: CASSMRTESNQPQHF. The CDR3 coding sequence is TGTGCCAGTAGTATGCGGACAGAAAGCAATCAGCCCCAGCATTTT.

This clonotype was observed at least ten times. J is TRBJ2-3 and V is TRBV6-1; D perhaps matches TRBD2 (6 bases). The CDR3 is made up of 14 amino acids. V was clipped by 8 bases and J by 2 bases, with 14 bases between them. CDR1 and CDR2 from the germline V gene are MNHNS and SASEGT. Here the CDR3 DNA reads TGTGCCAGCTTCAAAGCGGGCCACACAGATACGCAGTATTTT. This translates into CASFKAGHTDTQYF.